This T cell receptor beta chain was sequenced during a study of blood T cells in healthy people across ages. Study results and limitations: In these data, TCR beta diversity tracked strongly with naive T cell percentage.

As regards this clonotype: What it binds is not known. The junction departs from germline at one end; a sequencing error may be responsible.

The CDR3 totals 15 residues. CDR1 is SGHDT, CDR2 YYEEEE, per germline. Using a J-beta primer mix together with a sample-barcoded 5' primer, a second PCR was run for roughly 7 to 11 cycles. Sequencing of every sample gave 3 million or more CDR3-containing paired-end reads. MiXCR, applied by TCRdb to the 5' RACE reads, yields one record per CDR3 protein. The data contain approximately 800,000 distinct CDR3 sequences, around a quarter of them singletons. This sample also belongs to another study, concerning T cells of mothers and their children.

V gene TRBV5-6 combines with J gene TRBJ2-5; 12 positions agree with TRBD2. Gene TRBJ2-1 matches the end of the DNA better, so the J call may be wrong. This clonotype was sampled from a boy between 5 and 17 years old in good health. The material sequenced was blood. Here the CDR3 reads CTSSLTSGGYNEQFF. CDR3 coding DNA: TGTACCAGCAGCCTGACTAGCGGGGGATACAATGAGCAGTTCTTC.